This T cell receptor beta chain originates from a study of stem cell transplantation in POMP-related autoinflammatory disease. Study summary: Before transplant: CD4+ naive skewing, low CD8+ proportions, reduced cytokine secretion. After transplant, neutrophils and platelets showed 100% graft donor chimerism through one year. Broader study findings: In PRAID patients, the number of distinct TRB V-J gene pairings was restricted.

This CDR3 is 15 amino acids long. The V gene lost 5 bases and the J gene lost 6 bases, with 17 bases spanning the gap. CDR1 MDHEN and CDR2 SYDVKM come from the germline V gene. TCRdb's table, derived via immunoSEQ multiplex PCR, lists solely in-frame clones and lacks some. Of roughly 70,000 clones listed, roughly 93% are singletons. In the case of this clone: The antigen remains undetermined.

The rearrangement uses TRBV28 and TRBJ1-5; no clear D. The origin of this receptor is a human patient with POMP-related autoinflammation and immune dysregulation (PRAID). Some of the T cells may derive from the graft donor. Sample: CD4+ T cells from PBMCs, taken after stem cell transplantation. The CDR3 here is CASSTLPWFAQPQHF. The CDR3 DNA is TGTGCCAGCAGTACCCTACCGTGGTTTGCTCAGCCCCAGCATTTT.